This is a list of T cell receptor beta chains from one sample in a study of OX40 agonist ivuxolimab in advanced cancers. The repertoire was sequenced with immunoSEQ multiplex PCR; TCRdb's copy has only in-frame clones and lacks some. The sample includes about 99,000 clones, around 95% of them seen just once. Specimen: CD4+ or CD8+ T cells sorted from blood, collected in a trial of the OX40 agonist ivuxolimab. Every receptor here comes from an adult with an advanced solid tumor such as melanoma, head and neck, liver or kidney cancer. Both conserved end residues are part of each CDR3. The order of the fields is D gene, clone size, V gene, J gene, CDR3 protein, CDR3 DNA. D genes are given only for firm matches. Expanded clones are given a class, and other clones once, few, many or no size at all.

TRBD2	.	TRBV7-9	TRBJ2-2	CASSLKLAGETGELFF	TGTGCCAGCAGCTTAAAACTAGCGGGGGAGACCGGGGAGCTGTTTTTT
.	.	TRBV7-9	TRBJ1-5	CASSLGGVGYQPQHF	TGTGCCAGCAGCTTGGGAGGGGTAGGGTATCAGCCCCAGCATTTT
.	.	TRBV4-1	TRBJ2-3	CASSQVGETGFTDTQYF	TGCGCCAGCAGCCAAGTAGGGGAAACGGGATTCACAGATACGCAGTATTTT
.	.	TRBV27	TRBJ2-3	CATGAPTDTQYF	TGTGCCACTGGGGCCCCAACAGATACGCAGTATTTT
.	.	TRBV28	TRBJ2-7	CASSWGGGREEQYF	TGTGCCAGCAGTTGGGGAGGGGGCCGGGAAGAGCAGTACTTC
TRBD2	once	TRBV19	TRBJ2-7	CASSTSGGPYEQYF	TGTGCCAGTAGTACTAGCGGAGGCCCCTACGAGCAGTACTTC
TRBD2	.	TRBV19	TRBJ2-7	CASSSLTSSYEQYF	TGTGCCAGTAGTTCACTGACTAGCTCGTACGAGCAGTACTTC
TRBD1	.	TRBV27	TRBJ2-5	CASSLFTGGGQETQYF	TGTGCCAGCAGTTTATTTACAGGGGGTGGGCAAGAGACCCAGTACTTC
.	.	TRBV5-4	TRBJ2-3	CASTGGSTDTQYF	TGTGCCAGCACCGGGGGTAGCACAGATACGCAGTATTTT
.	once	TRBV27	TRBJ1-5	CASRETTGWDQPQHF	TGTGCCAGCAGAGAAACTACAGGGTGGGATCAGCCCCAGCATTTT
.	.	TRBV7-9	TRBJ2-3	CASSQWRSGATDTQYF	TGTGCCAGCAGCCAGTGGCGGTCAGGGGCCACAGATACGCAGTATTTT
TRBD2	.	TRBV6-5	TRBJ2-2	CASSYLGGENTGELFF	TGTGCCAGCAGTTACCTCGGGGGGGAGAACACCGGGGAGCTGTTTTTT
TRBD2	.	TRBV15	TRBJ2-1	CATSRTTSGGANEQFF	TGTGCCACCAGCAGAACGACTAGCGGGGGGGCCAATGAGCAGTTCTTC
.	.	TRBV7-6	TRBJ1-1	CASSLDGGSTEAFF	TGTGCCAGCAGCTTAGATGGGGGTTCTACTGAAGCTTTCTTT
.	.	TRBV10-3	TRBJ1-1	CAISDPDRSPEAFF	TGTGCCATCAGTGACCCAGACAGGTCGCCTGAAGCTTTCTTT
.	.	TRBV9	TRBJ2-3	CASSGEGLGGPTDTQYF	TGTGCCAGCAGCGGAGAAGGATTGGGGGGGCCAACAGATACGCAGTATTTT
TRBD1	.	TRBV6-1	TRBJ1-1	CASSEYRDRGSGTEAFF	TGTGCCAGCAGTGAATATAGGGACAGGGGAAGTGGAACTGAAGCTTTCTTT
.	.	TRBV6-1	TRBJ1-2	CASSEYNYGYTF	TGTGCCAGCAGTGAATATAACTATGGCTACACCTTC
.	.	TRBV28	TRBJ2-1	CASSTDGYNEQFF	TGTGCCAGCAGTACGGACGGGTACAATGAGCAGTTCTTC
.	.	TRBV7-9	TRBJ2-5	CASQEGYLEETQYF	TGTGCCAGCCAGGAGGGGTATCTAGAAGAGACCCAGTACTTC
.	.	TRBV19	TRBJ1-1	CATGEDSALGGRNTEAFF	TGTGCGACTGGAGAGGACTCGGCTCTGGGGGGCCGGAACACTGAAGCTTTCTTT
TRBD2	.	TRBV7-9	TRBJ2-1	CASSSLAGGRYNEQFF	TGTGCCAGCAGCTCTCTCGCGGGAGGAAGGTACAATGAGCAGTTCTTC
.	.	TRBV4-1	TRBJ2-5	CASSQLWAHDAGETQYF	TGCGCCAGCAGTCAACTGTGGGCCCACGACGCGGGAGAGACCCAGTACTTC
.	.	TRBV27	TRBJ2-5	CASSLFGRPEQETQYF	TGTGCCAGCAGTTTATTCGGTCGACCGGAGCAAGAGACCCAGTACTTC
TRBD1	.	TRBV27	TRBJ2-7	CASSLVGQGPYEQYF	TGTGCCAGCAGTTTAGTTGGACAGGGACCTTACGAGCAGTACTTC
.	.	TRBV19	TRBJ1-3	CATSDRTGNTIYF	TGTGCCACTTCCGACAGGACTGGAAACACCATATATTTT
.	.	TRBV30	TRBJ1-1	CAWSRWGLGDTEAFF	TGTGCCTGGAGTAGATGGGGCTTAGGGGACACTGAAGCTTTCTTT
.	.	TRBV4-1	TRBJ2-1	CASSPPMGVEQFF	TGCGCCAGCAGCCCCCCTATGGGGGTTGAGCAGTTCTTC